This T cell receptor (beta chain) was sequenced during a study of graft-versus-host responses after intestinal transplantation listed by TCRdb under 2021. Turning to the overall study: Multivisceral, liver-intestinal, or isolated intestinal transplants were received by the recipients. A cohort of around 25 intestinal transplant recipients, including one retransplant, was enrolled, and a few patients lacking pretransplant specimens were excluded. Donor T cell macrochimerism was defined as a peak of at least 4% donor T cells among recipient peripheral blood mononuclear cells. All recipients received anti-thymocyte globulin induction followed by maintenance tacrolimus and steroids for 3 to 4 years. Graft-versus-host and host-versus-graft alloreactive T cell clones were tracked in the graft, circulation and bone marrow after intestinal transplantation using bulk TCR-beta CDR3 sequencing. To identify alloreactive clones, pre-transplant mixed lymphocyte reaction products were sequenced and then compared with unstimulated pre-transplant donor and recipient T cells. Samples from three later patients were sequenced in-house on an Illumina MiSeq with MiXCR processing rather than by the commercial service.

On this clone itself: Its antigen specificity is not known. Within one base of it there is no much larger clone, and no base qualities were kept.

Overall study results and their limits: GvH clones were detected in recipient bone marrow, and some appeared earlier in ileal mucosa or blood, consistent with an intestinal mucosal origin. High GvH to HvG T cell clonal ratios were observed in the allografts of patients with donor T cell macrochimerism. Conclusions were limited by the relatively low number and heterogeneity of intestinal transplant patients. Early after transplant, declines in HvG clones were associated with peak levels of circulating GvH clones.

Blood samples were collected up to 4 times in the first month after transplant and then at least monthly when available. Library creation used the immunoSEQ multiplex PCR assay. High-throughput TCR-beta CDR3 sequencing of genomic DNA from most patients was performed by Adaptive Biotechnologies. The authors' pipeline ran thus. TCR sequencing data were retrieved from Adaptive's ImmunoSEQ software for some 19 patients, whereas a few other patients were processed with MiXCR and VDJtools. CDR3 nucleotide sequences shared between donor and recipient were removed because the origin of such sequences could not be assigned. Alloreactive clones required at least 2-fold expansion over unstimulated cells and minimum CFSE-low frequency of 0.002% (template counts) or 0.001% (read counts). A clone was considered mappable if detected in the sequenced pre-transplant spleen, lymph node, or MLR CFSE-low populations of the donor or recipient. Cumulative frequency of alloreactive clones was calculated as a percentage of all sequences weighted by copy number. This is the immuneACCESS table as TCRdb keeps it, with only in-frame sequences that have V and J called. A part of the clones is gone; compared with another copy, unresolved V genes explain less than half, and the rest is unexplained. The D gene and trimming were derived from the DNA, and the V and J assignments and clone size from that table. Recorded for this sample are approximately 28,000 clones; 85% to 95% of them occurred a single time. Of the sample, 0.72% falls within the top ten clones.

Including cysteine and phenylalanine, the CDR3 has 18 amino acids. CDR3 DNA is the only sequence kept; it has 54 bases, read in frame from the first base. Trimming costs V 4 bases and J 3 bases, and their ends lie 23 bases apart. The germline V gene (reference sequence) gives CDR1 as SGHNT and CDR2 as YYREEE. The sequencing used PBMCs, collected about ten weeks after intestinal transplant. The sequence was collected from a human patient who received an intestinal transplant, so some T cells may come from the graft donor. The chain is made from TRBV5-4 and TRBJ2-1; the D gene is not confidently resolved. The DNA sequence is as follows: TGTGCCAGCAGCCTCCGGGCTTTCCCTTCGGGTCTCTACAATGAGCAGTTCTTC. Its translation reads: CASSLRAFPSGLYNEQFF.